Listed here are 29 T cell receptor beta chains from one sample, sequenced in a study of blood T cells in healthy people across ages. For the second PCR, which ran for about 6 to 12 cycles, a sample-barcoded 5' primer and a J-beta primer mix were used. From the 5' RACE reads, TCRdb called clonotypes with MiXCR, one entry per CDR3 protein. Seen here are about 1.6 million distinct CDR3 sequences, around 36% observed once, and the top ten hold roughly 10%. Sequenced material: blood. These receptor sequences come from a woman aged 25-40 years in good health.

The chain couples TRBV20-1 to TRBJ2-5; a possible D gene is TRBD1 (6 bases). The assigned J gene may be wrong: the sequence end matches TRBJ2-7 better. The CDR3 totals 14 residues. Germline V gene sequence: CDR1 DFQATT, CDR2 SNEGSKA (reference sequence). The CDR3 protein is CSAPGTRRSYEQYF. The CDR3 region has the DNA TGCAGTGCTCCCGGGACACGACGGTCCTACGAGCAGTACTTC.

This clonotype came up a few times. V and J are TRBV9 and TRBJ2-7; TRBD2 matches 7 bases. Matching the DNA end better, TRBJ2-5 makes the J call doubtful. The CDR3 contains 15 residues. CDR1 and CDR2 (germline): SGDLS, YYNGEE. The CDR3 sequence is CASSVGGTSPQTQYF. The CDR3 nucleotides read TGTGCCAGCAGCGTGGGGGGGACTTCTCCCCAGACCCAGTACTTC.

The V and J genes are TRBV7-2 and TRBJ1-1, with D unclear. The CDR3 extends over 13 amino acids. Trimming pared 6 bases from V and 6 bases from J, leaving 14 bases between. Per germline, CDR1 SGHTA and CDR2 FQGNSA. The CDR3 DNA follows: TGTGCCAGCAGTTACCACGGGGAGGCTGAAGCTTTCTTT. It translates to CASSYHGEAEAFF.

The chain employs TRBV9 and TRBJ2-1; 8 bases line up with TRBD1. The J call may be in error: the DNA end matches TRBJ2-7 better. CDR1 SGDLS and CDR2 YYNGEE come from the germline V gene. The CDR3 is 15 residues long. For the CDR3, the DNA is TGTGCCAGCAGCGTAGACCCAGGACAGGGCTACGAGCAGTACTTC. This codes for CASSVDPGQGYEQYF.

This chain links TRBV28 with TRBJ2-7, with a possible D match to TRBD2 (6 bases). V was shortened by 7 bases and J by 2 bases, with 12 bases between the two germline ends. The CDR3 has 13 residues. Per germline, CDR1 MDHEN and CDR2 SYDVKM. DNA of the CDR3: TGTGCCAGCACCCTAGCGAACCCCTACGAGCAGTACTTC. It is translated as CASTLANPYEQYF.

This clonotype was detected only a few times. The gene calls are TRBV7-8 and TRBJ2-7, with D possibly matching TRBD1 (5 bases). The CDR3 is 15 amino acids. Per germline, CDR1 SGHVS and CDR2 FQNEAQ. Trimming took 2 bases from V and 5 from J, leaving 16 bases between them. The CDR3 nucleotides read TGTGCCAGCAGCTTACTAAGGGGCCCGCTGGACGAGCAGTACTTC. It translates to CASSLLRGPLDEQYF.

Only a few counts were recorded for this clonotype. This chain connects TRBV7-3 to TRBJ2-5, with D tentatively TRBD2 (6 bases). V lost 2 bases and J lost 4, with 14 bases in between. CDR3 length: 15 amino acids. Germline values: CDR1 SGHTA, CDR2 FQGTGA. CDR3 in amino acids: CASSLGVGGAETQYF. In DNA form, the CDR3 reads TGTGCCAGCAGCTTAGGGGTCGGCGGGGCAGAGACCCAGTACTTC.

As to this clonotype: It may be a read error: a sequence one base away is much more abundant. This chain joins TRBV7-2 and TRBJ1-2; the D is unclear. Deletions cut 7 bases from V and 3 bases from J, with 18 bases between. Looked up from germline, CDR1 is SGHTA and CDR2 is FQGNSA. The length of the CDR3 is 15 residues. As DNA, the CDR3 is TGTGCCAGCAACAGCGCGCGGGGTCGGGACTATGGCTACACCTTC. It translates to CASNSARGRDYGYTF.

This clonotype has a handful of counts. The chain employs TRBV4-1 and TRBJ2-1, with 11 positions matching TRBD2. Per the germline V gene, CDR1 is MGHRA and CDR2 is YSYEKL. CDR3 length equals 17 residues. The junction had 10 bases not matched to a gene; V was cut back by 4 bases and J by 5 bases. The CDR3, as DNA: TGCGCCAGCAGCCGGGGGGCCGGGACTAGCGGTAACAATGAGCAGTTCTTC. This gives the protein CASSRGAGTSGNNEQFF.

A note on this clonotype: A junction end diverges from the germline sequence, so it may reflect a read error. The V and J genes are TRBV7-6 and TRBJ2-7; tentatively, D is TRBD1 or TRBD2 (5 bases each). This CDR3 contains 15 residues. Germline values: CDR1 SGHVS, CDR2 FNYEAQ. Here the CDR3 DNA reads TGTGCCAGCAGCTTAGCCGGCGGGCAGGGTTACGAGCGGTACTTC. Protein sequence: CASSLAGGQGYERYF.

This clonotype was counted between two and nine times. The chain joins TRBV12-3 or TRBV12-4 to TRBJ2-7; unclear D gene. The ends were cut back, 3 bases at V and 3 bases at J, with 9 bases in the middle. This CDR3 has 13 residues. DNA for the CDR3: TGTGCCAGCAGTTTTTGGGAAGTCTACGAGCAGTACTTC. This encodes CASSFWEVYEQYF.

This chain joins TRBV20-1 and TRBJ2-1; 13 nucleotides match TRBD2. The germline V gene encodes CDR1 DFQATT and CDR2 SNEGSKA (reference sequence). The CDR3 is made up of 15 amino acids. V lost 6 bases to trimming and J lost 2 bases; unmatched junction nucleotides: 4. CDR3 region: CSAKTSGGPYNEQFF. In nucleotides, the CDR3 is TGCAGTGCGAAGACTAGCGGGGGGCCCTACAATGAGCAGTTCTTC.

The chain is built from TRBV20-1 and TRBJ2-2, with D maybe TRBD1 (6 bases). Germline assignment: CDR1 DFQATT and CDR2 SNEGSKA (reference sequence). This CDR3 spans 14 amino acids. Trimming took 2 bases from V and 4 from J, leaving 11 bases between them. The CDR3 region is CSARPLRGTGELFF. The CDR3 nucleotides are TGCAGTGCTAGACCGCTCAGGGGCACCGGGGAGCTGTTTTTT.

The chain recombines TRBV5-1 with TRBJ2-3, with 10 bases aligning to TRBD2. Trimming at V came to 3 bases and at J to 5 bases, leaving 6 bases not matched to a gene. The CDR3 spans 15 residues. Germline lookup yields CDR1 SGHRS and CDR2 YFSETQ. The CDR3: CASSSRLAGQDTQYF. Here the CDR3 DNA reads TGCGCCAGCAGCTCGCGACTAGCGGGTCAAGATACGCAGTATTTT. The full variable domain, in which reference TRBV5-1 and TRBJ2-3 provide the parts outside the CDR3, is KAGVTQTPRYLIKTRGQQVTLSCSPISGHRSVSWYQQTPGQGLQFLFEYFSETQRNKGNFPGRFSGRQFSNSRSEMNVSTLELGDSALYLCASSSRLAGQDTQYFGPGTRLTVL.

The V gene is TRBV4-1, the J gene TRBJ1-5; TRBD1 might be the D (6 bases). The CDR3 is made up of 16 amino acids. Deletions cut 0 bases from V and 4 bases from J, with 13 bases between. Looked up from germline, CDR1 is MGHRA and CDR2 is YSYEKL. The CDR3 region has the DNA TGCGCCAGCAGCCAAGAGACAGGAGGAAGTAATCAGCCCCAGCATTTT. This codes for CASSQETGGSNQPQHF.

This chain links TRBV6-1 with TRBJ2-3, with TRBD2 matching over 9 bases. CDR3 length: 16 residues. Germline CDR1 MNHNS, CDR2 SASEGT. With 7 bases clipped from V and 3 bases from J, the junction kept 11 bases outside the gene matches. The CDR3 sequence is CASIGRGTSITDTQYF. CDR3 coding DNA: TGTGCCAGCATTGGAAGAGGGACTAGCATAACAGATACGCAGTATTTT.

The V gene is TRBV4-1, the J gene TRBJ2-7, with 10 positions matching TRBD2. The CDR3 covers 17 residues. After removal of 4 bases from V and 2 bases from J, the junction contained 11 bases not matched to a gene. Per germline, CDR1 MGHRA and CDR2 YSYEKL. Written as DNA, the CDR3 is TGCGCCAGCAGCCCGTCTAACCTAGCGGGGGAGCCCTACGAGCAGTACTTC. Protein: CASSPSNLAGEPYEQYF.

This clonotype occurred once. The chain is built from TRBV12-3 or TRBV12-4 and TRBJ2-3; tentatively, D is TRBD1 (5 bases). The V and J ends lost 6 bases and 4 bases respectively, with 17 bases between them. The CDR3 runs 15 residues. The CDR3: CASRRWGMGPDTQYF. The DNA for the CDR3 is TGTGCCAGCAGGAGGTGGGGTATGGGGCCAGATACGCAGTATTTT.

This chain joins TRBV18 and TRBJ2-1, with 9 nucleotides matching TRBD2. V shed 6 bases and J 7 bases; nucleotides not matched to a gene: 10. Germline-derived CDR1 and CDR2 are KGHSH and LQKENI. The CDR3 has 15 amino acids. This chain's CDR3 is CASSGGGVIGNEQFF. The DNA for the CDR3 is TGTGCCAGCTCTGGCGGGGGGGTTATCGGAAATGAGCAGTTCTTC.

The chain is built from TRBV28 and TRBJ2-4; D uncertain. Germline V gene lookup returns CDR1 MDHEN and CDR2 SYDVKM. Deletions cut 6 bases from V and 13 bases from J, with 19 bases between. The CDR3 has 13 amino acids. CDR3 protein: CASSFPVPVKQYF. CDR3 nucleotides: TGTGCCAGCAGCTTCCCTGTCCCAGTCAAGCAGTACTTC.

The rearrangement links TRBV5-1 to TRBJ2-7, with D possibly being TRBD1 (5 bases). The V gene's germline CDR1 is SGHRS and CDR2 YFSETQ. Deletions cut 0 bases from V and 2 bases from J, with 15 bases between. The CDR3 has 16 amino acids. The CDR3 sequence: CASSLARVTDTYEQYF. CDR3 bases: TGCGCCAGCAGCTTGGCCAGGGTGACCGACACCTACGAGCAGTACTTC.

This clonotype was seen only once. This chain uses TRBV7-8 with TRBJ1-4, with no clear D. The CDR3 covers 15 residues. Germline V gives CDR1 SGHVS, CDR2 FQNEAQ. V lost 2 bases, J lost 2 bases, and 9 bases lay in between. Written as DNA, the CDR3 is TGTGCCAGCAGCTTAAGCGTAGTGACTAATGAAAAACTGTTTTTT. Translation: CASSLSVVTNEKLFF.

This clonotype showed up just a few times. The rearrangement uses TRBV4-1 and TRBJ1-1, with 7 bases that match TRBD1. Losses at the gene ends were 0 bases for V and 0 bases for J; bases not matched to a gene: 4. Germline V gene lookup returns CDR1 MGHRA and CDR2 YSYEKL. CDR3 length: 16 residues. The CDR3 protein is CASSQDPGQMNTEAFF. CDR3 nucleotide sequence: TGCGCCAGCAGCCAAGACCCGGGACAGATGAACACTGAAGCTTTCTTT.

The V gene is TRBV5-4, the J gene TRBJ2-3; a possible D gene is TRBD1 (6 bases). The CDR3 contains 15 residues. CDR1 is SGHNT and CDR2 is YYREEE in the germline V gene (reference sequence). The ends were cut back, 1 base at V and 1 base at J, with 10 bases in the middle. CDR3: CASSLRQDGTDTQYF. The CDR3 coding sequence is TGTGCCAGCAGCTTGCGACAGGACGGCACAGATACGCAGTATTTT.

The rearrangement joins TRBV4-1 to TRBJ1-6; D gene ambiguous. The germline V gene has CDR1 MGHRA and CDR2 YSYEKL. V lost 1 base, J lost 9 bases, and 10 bases lay in between. CDR3 length: 14 amino acids. The CDR3 coding sequence is TGCGCCAGCAGCCAAGGGAGAGCCCTTTCACCCCTCCACTTT. Its protein product is CASSQGRALSPLHF.

This clonotype has a handful of counts. V is TRBV7-2 and J is TRBJ2-7; D gene uncertain. The CDR3 spans 14 residues. Deletions cut 3 bases from V and 3 bases from J, with 12 bases between. CDR1 is SGHTA and CDR2 is FQGNSA in the germline V gene. CDR3 region: CASSFQSVHYEQYF. CDR3 nucleotides: TGTGCCAGCAGCTTCCAGTCAGTGCACTACGAGCAGTACTTC. Together with reference TRBV7-2 and TRBJ2-7, the CDR3 gives the full variable domain: GAGVSQSPSNKVTEKGKDVELRCDPISGHTALYWYRQSLGQGLEFLIYFQGNSAPDKSGLPSDRFSAERTGGSVSTLTIQRTQQEDSAVYLCASSFQSVHYEQYFGPGTRLTVT.

This chain uses TRBV28 with TRBJ2-5; 8 bases agree with TRBD1. The CDR3 length is 15 residues. With 8 bases clipped from V and 4 bases from J, the junction kept 12 bases outside the gene matches. CDR1 is MDHEN and CDR2 is SYDVKM in the germline V gene. The CDR3 coding sequence is TGTGCCAGCGAAACAGGACAGGGCTTCGGAGAGACCCAGTACTTC. Translating it yields CASETGQGFGETQYF.

Worth noting for this clonotype: At one of its ends the junction is not consistent with the germline gene, which may arise from a read error. The V gene is TRBV5-1, the J gene TRBJ1-5, with unresolved D. CDR1 SGHRS and CDR2 YFSETQ come from the germline V gene. The CDR3 extends over 14 amino acids. The CDR3: CAGSPIGGNQPQHF. CDR3 nucleotides: TGCGCCGGCAGCCCAATTGGGGGCAATCAGCCCCAGCATTTT.

The rearrangement joins TRBV6-1 to TRBJ1-1, with D perhaps TRBD1 (5 bases). CDR1 is MNHNS, CDR2 SASEGT, per germline. CDR3 size: 14 residues. The V and J ends lost 7 bases and 4 bases respectively, with 16 bases between them. In nucleotides, the CDR3 is TGTGCCAGCAACGCTGGGGGTCCGGCCACTGAAGCTTTCTTT. It yields the protein CASNAGGPATEAFF.